Below are 22 T cell receptor beta chains sequenced from a single sample in a study of blood T cell repertoires in COVID-19. TCRdb's table, derived via immunoSEQ multiplex PCR, lists solely in-frame clones and lacks some. This table has roughly 68,000 clones, over 75% appearing once. The sample was peripheral blood. The origin of the receptors is a man aged 50 to 59 with active COVID-19.

The V call is TRBV7-9, the J call TRBJ2-1; 8 nucleotides line up with TRBD1. Germline CDR1 reads SEHNR; CDR2 reads FQNEAQ (reference sequence). J was trimmed by 7 bases and V by 2 bases; bases with no gene match: 10. The CDR3 extends over 16 amino acids. The CDR3 coding sequence is TGTGCCAGCAGCTTATTTTCAGGGGGCGATAGGAATGAGCAGTTCTTC. Its translation: CASSLFSGGDRNEQFF.

V and J are TRBV2 and TRBJ2-2; TRBD1 agrees at 7 bases. The CDR3 has 13 amino acids. V trimming: 10 bases; J trimming: 1 base; junction bases outside the gene matches: 3. Germline V gene data show CDR1 as SNHLY and CDR2 as FYNNEI. CDR3 in DNA: TGTGCCACCCGGACAGGGAACACCGGGGAGCTGTTTTTT. Protein: CATRTGNTGELFF.

This chain connects TRBV6-5 to TRBJ2-1; D unclear. The V gene's germline CDR1 is MNHEY and CDR2 SVGAGI. The CDR3 is 15 amino acids. Deletions cut 0 bases from V and 7 bases from J, with 13 bases between. The CDR3 region is CASSYSSSRRNEQFF. Written as DNA, the CDR3 is TGTGCCAGCAGTTACTCTTCTTCTAGACGAAATGAGCAGTTCTTC.

V gene TRBV9 combines with J gene TRBJ1-4; TRBD1 is a possible D gene (5 bases). The V end lost 3 bases, the J end lost 6 bases, and 12 bases lay between the germline ends. The CDR3 runs 14 residues. The germline V gene encodes CDR1 SGDLS and CDR2 YYNGEE. CDR3 amino acids: CASSADAGYEKLFF. In DNA, the CDR3 is TGTGCCAGCAGCGCGGACGCAGGGTATGAAAAACTGTTTTTT.

V usage is TRBV4-3 and J usage is TRBJ2-5; weak D call: TRBD1 (6 bases). The CDR3 is 15 residues long. V was trimmed by 0 bases and J by 4 bases, leaving 12 bases between them. Germline-derived CDR1 and CDR2 are LGHNA and YSLEER. CDR3 nucleotide sequence: TGCGCCAGCAGCCAAGATCTGTCAGGGGTAGAGACCCAGTACTTC. Protein: CASSQDLSGVETQYF.

The chain is built from TRBV18 and TRBJ1-5; 7 positions agree with TRBD1. The V gene end was trimmed by 8 bases and the J gene end by 7 bases; junction bases not matched to a gene: 8. CDR3 size: 13 residues. Germline CDR1 and CDR2: KGHSH and LQKENI. This chain's CDR3 is CASQTGLEQPQHF. CDR3 nucleotides: TGTGCCAGCCAGACAGGGCTTGAGCAGCCCCAGCATTTT.

V is TRBV18 and J is TRBJ1-4; tentatively, D is TRBD1 (6 bases). Germline loops: CDR1 KGHSH, CDR2 LQKENI. V was cut by 6 bases and J by 1 base, with 12 bases left in between. This CDR3 comprises 15 residues. Here the CDR3 DNA reads TGTGCCAGCTCGGAACTACAGGGAACTAATGAAAAACTGTTTTTT. It specifies CASSELQGTNEKLFF.

The V gene is TRBV6-5, the J gene TRBJ1-1; D is unclear. Trimming stripped 2 bases from V and 6 bases from J, with 10 bases between. This CDR3 is built from 13 residues. Per the germline V gene, CDR1 is MNHEY and CDR2 is SVGAGI. The CDR3 DNA reads as TGTGCCAGCAGTTACACCCAGGACTCTGAAGCTTTCTTT. Protein: CASSYTQDSEAFF.

This chain joins TRBV9 and TRBJ2-5, with D maybe TRBD1 (5 bases). Germline CDR1 is SGDLS and CDR2 is YYNGEE. The CDR3 spans 12 residues. The ends were cut back, 4 bases at V and 5 bases at J, with 9 bases in the middle. CDR3 region: CASSPDKETQYF. The CDR3 DNA sequence: TGTGCCAGCAGCCCGGACAAGGAGACCCAGTACTTC.

The chain combines TRBV5-1 with TRBJ2-3; D is uncertain. Germline V gives CDR1 SGHRS, CDR2 YFSETQ. The CDR3 extends over 14 amino acids. Trimming took off 4 bases at V and 0 bases at J, with 9 bases between the two ends. CDR3 bases: TGCGCCAGCAGCCTGGGCACTAGCACAGATACGCAGTATTTT. Protein: CASSLGTSTDTQYF.

Notes on this clone: Relative to the germline gene, one junction end is altered; a read error may explain this. V and J are TRBV6-1 and TRBJ2-3; 7 bases agree with TRBD2. The CDR3 runs to 17 residues. Germline V gene sequence: CDR1 MNHNS, CDR2 SASEGT. CDR3 residues: CASGEGGAIGVTDTQYF. CDR3 DNA: TGTGCCAGCGGTGAGGGAGGGGCGATCGGGGTGACAGATACGCAGTATTTT.

The V call is TRBV18, the J call TRBJ1-1; D is perhaps TRBD1 (6 bases). The V end was cut by 2 bases, the J end by 5 bases, with 15 bases between. The germline gives CDR1 KGHSH, CDR2 LQKENI. The CDR3 spans 15 residues. CDR3 region: CASSPNRVRGTEAFF. The CDR3 DNA reads TGTGCCAGCTCACCAAACAGGGTGAGGGGTACTGAAGCTTTCTTT.

The chain has TRBV28 and TRBJ1-6; 11 bases align to TRBD1. J was trimmed by 10 bases and V by 5 bases; bases with no gene match: 4. CDR1 is MDHEN, CDR2 SYDVKM, per germline. The CDR3 sequence is 14 residues long. The CDR3 is CASSPGTGGSPLHF. CDR3 in DNA: TGTGCCAGCAGTCCCGGGACAGGGGGGTCACCCCTCCACTTT.

J is TRBJ2-5 and V is TRBV7-9; D perhaps matches TRBD1 (5 bases). V lost 5 bases, J lost 9 bases, and 22 bases lay in between. The germline gives CDR1 SEHNR, CDR2 FQNEAQ (reference sequence). CDR3 length: 15 amino acids. CDR3 sequence reads: CASSPPAGSGFAQYF. The DNA of the CDR3 is TGTGCCAGCAGCCCCCCCGCAGGGTCCGGATTCGCCCAGTACTTC.

The chain couples TRBV20-1 to TRBJ1-1, with D hard to call. Germline V gene lookup returns CDR1 DFQATT and CDR2 SNEGSKA (reference sequence). The germline V and J ends were trimmed by 6 bases and 3 bases, with 5 bases remaining between them. The CDR3 covers 10 residues. The CDR3 coding sequence is TGCAGTGCCACAGACACTGAAGCTTTCTTT. Amino acids: CSATDTEAFF.

The chain carries TRBV18 and TRBJ2-5; tentative D call: TRBD2 (6 bases). Germline CDR1 is KGHSH and CDR2 is LQKENI. The CDR3 consists of 13 residues. V lost 6 bases and J lost 0, with 8 bases in between. The CDR3 loop reads CASSEGYQETQYF. The CDR3 DNA follows: TGTGCCAGCTCGGAGGGTTACCAAGAGACCCAGTACTTC.

The V call is TRBV27, the J call TRBJ2-2; D unresolved. This CDR3 comprises 13 residues. Trimming took off 7 bases at V and 4 bases at J, with 10 bases between the two ends. The germline gives CDR1 MNHEY, CDR2 SMNVEV (reference sequence). The CDR3 DNA sequence: TGTGCCAGCACAGGTACCCTCACCGGGGAGCTGTTTTTT. It is translated as CASTGTLTGELFF.

The J gene is TRBJ1-2, the V gene TRBV19; 8 positions match TRBD1. This CDR3 spans 13 amino acids. The trim removed 2 bases at V and 8 bases at J, leaving 4 bases unmatched. CDR1 is LNHDA and CDR2 is SQIVND in the germline V gene (reference sequence). For the CDR3, the DNA is TGTGCCAGTAGTATAAGACAGGGGAAAGGCTACACCTTC. It yields the protein CASSIRQGKGYTF.

The genes are TRBV5-4 and TRBJ1-2; D may be TRBD1 (5 bases). Germline V gene lookup returns CDR1 SGHNT and CDR2 YYREEE (reference sequence). The CDR3 sequence is 15 residues long. V lost 4 bases to trimming and J lost 2 bases, with 15 bases between them. CDR3 sequence (DNA): TGTGCCAGCAGCGGTAGGGGATTGGCAAACTATGGCTACACCTTC. This gives the protein CASSGRGLANYGYTF.

This clone was picked up a small number of times. The rearrangement links TRBV7-9 to TRBJ2-3; the D is unclear. V was clipped by 2 bases and J by 4 bases, with 13 bases between them. Germline V gives CDR1 SEHNR, CDR2 FQNEAQ (reference sequence). The CDR3 covers 15 residues. This CDR3 reads CASSLRSDRADTQYF. CDR3 sequence (DNA): TGTGCCAGCAGCTTACGGTCTGATCGGGCAGATACGCAGTATTTT.

The J gene is TRBJ1-6, the V gene TRBV19, with a possible D match to TRBD1 (6 bases). The germline V gene encodes CDR1 LNHDA and CDR2 SQIVND (reference sequence). The CDR3 runs 17 residues. V lost 5 bases, J lost 10 bases, and 24 bases lay in between. In DNA, the CDR3 is TGTGCCAGTAGTGCACTCGGACAGACTGAATTTCTGTCACCCCTCCACTTT. This codes for CASSALGQTEFLSPLHF.

This chain links TRBV11-3 with TRBJ2-1; 9 bases map to TRBD2. The CDR3 is 15 residues long. CDR1 is SGHNT, CDR2 YENEEA, per germline. The V and J ends lost 5 bases and 6 bases, in that order; junction bases with no gene match: 8. The CDR3 nucleotides are TGTGCCAGCAGCATCACTAGCGGGCCCGGCAATGAGCAGTTCTTC. Its protein product is CASSITSGPGNEQFF.